Shown below are 27 T cell receptor beta chains from a single sample sequenced in a study of T cell clusters in autoimmune cytopenias. Multiplex touch-down PCR amplified TRB using TRB-A and TRB-B pools in one tube. Reanalyzing the multiplex PCR reads, TCRdb keeps one entry per CDR3 protein, without DNA. Listed are roughly 3,000 distinct CDR3 sequences; roughly 24% falls within the top ten. TRB amplification used approximately 250 ng of peripheral blood genomic DNA. Sequenced input: peripheral blood. The receptors originated from a human donor with an autoimmune cytopenia or autoimmune hepatitis (not recorded which).

This clonotype is labeled medium-sized based on frequency. The rearrangement joins TRBV6-6 to TRBJ1-4; TCRdb returns TRBD1, unconfirmable since there is no DNA. Germline V gene lookup returns CDR1 MNHNY and CDR2 SVGAGI (reference sequence). This CDR3 contains 16 residues. CDR3 residues: CASSAPGRGPGEKLFF.

This clonotype is deemed medium-sized by its frequency. The chain uses TRBV12-3 or TRBV12-4 and TRBJ1-2. This CDR3 comprises 12 residues. The CDR3: CASSRRNYGYTF.

CDR3: CASSVSSGRASDTQYF. The chain is built from TRBV9 and TRBJ2-3; TCRdb indicates TRBD2, and absent DNA this call remains unverified. The CDR3 consists of 16 residues. Germline assignment: CDR1 SGDLS and CDR2 YYNGEE.

This clonotype registers medium-sized by frequency. The rearrangement links TRBV18 to TRBJ2-5; TCRdb's D call of TRBD2 is untestable without DNA. The CDR3 has 14 residues. Germline values: CDR1 KGHSH, CDR2 LQKENI. CDR3 in amino acids: CASLTGSGQETQYF. Filled out from reference TRBV18 and TRBJ2-5, the complete variable domain reads NAGVMQNPRHLVRRRGQEARLRCSPMKGHSHVYWYRQLPEEGLKFMVYLQKENIIDESGMPKERFSAEFPKEGPSILRIQQVVRGDSAAYFCASLTGSGQETQYFGPGTRLLVL.

This clonotype ranks as medium-sized (0.01 to 0.1%) in terms of frequency. The chain recombines TRBV24-1 with TRBJ2-1; TCRdb outputs TRBD1, but without DNA this stays unchecked. The CDR3 contains 15 residues. Germline lookup yields CDR1 KGHDR and CDR2 SFDVKD. This CDR3 reads CATSDFLTGAHEQFF.

This clonotype is deemed medium-sized (0.01 to 0.1%) by its frequency. The chain employs TRBV19 and TRBJ2-5; no DNA is available, so the TRBD1 call from TCRdb remains unchecked. The germline V gene encodes CDR1 LNHDA and CDR2 SQIVND (reference sequence). The CDR3 length is 15 residues. The CDR3 sequence: CASSMLGQGLETQYF.

By frequency, this clonotype is medium-sized. The chain couples TRBV27 to TRBJ2-1; TCRdb's D gene call, TRBD2, goes unchecked for lack of DNA. CDR1 is MNHEY, CDR2 SMNVEV, per germline (reference sequence). CDR3 length: 14 residues. The CDR3 loop reads CASKQREGYNEQFF.

The rearrangement links TRBV20-1 to TRBJ2-1; without DNA, the TCRdb call of TRBD2 cannot be checked. Looked up from germline, CDR1 is DFQATT and CDR2 is SNEGSKA (reference sequence). This CDR3 is built from 16 residues. CDR3 sequence: CSARDLEGGTYNEQFF.

The chain is built from TRBV28 and TRBJ2-1; TCRdb's D call of TRBD2 is untestable without DNA. Germline lookup yields CDR1 MDHEN and CDR2 SYDVKM. The CDR3 runs 15 residues. This CDR3 reads CASSRAREGRNEQFF.

This clonotype is identified as medium-sized from frequency. The gene calls are TRBV18 and TRBJ2-7; TCRdb's D call, TRBD1, is unchecked because there is no DNA. Germline lookup yields CDR1 KGHSH and CDR2 LQKENI. The CDR3 length is 14 residues. The CDR3 region is CASSGTPSSYEQYF.

Measured by frequency, this clonotype is large. This chain uses TRBV15 with TRBJ2-7; TCRdb gives TRBD1 as the D gene, but with no DNA this cannot be confirmed. Germline V gene lookup returns CDR1 LNHNV and CDR2 YYDKDF (reference sequence). The CDR3 covers 15 residues. The CDR3 is CATSRDVDNSYEQYF.

This clonotype is labeled medium-sized based on frequency. CDR3 protein: CASRPGLAGPGGQETQYF. J is TRBJ2-5 and V is TRBV12-3 or TRBV12-4; as DNA is missing, the TRBD2 call by TCRdb cannot be tested. The CDR3 spans 18 residues.

Its frequency marks this clonotype as medium-sized (0.01 to 0.1%). The chain links TRBV19 to TRBJ1-2; TCRdb calls TRBD1, which cannot be checked without DNA. Germline CDR1 is LNHDA and CDR2 is SQIVND (reference sequence). This CDR3 region has 17 residues. This CDR3 reads CASSIGLGGTGAYGYTF.

This clonotype is deemed medium-sized (0.01 to 0.1%) by its frequency. CDR3 loop: CASSLDRNNQPQHF. The chain is built from TRBV5-6 and TRBJ1-5. The CDR3 length is 14 residues. The germline V gene has CDR1 SGHDT and CDR2 YYEEEE.

This clonotype counts as medium-sized by frequency. The CDR3 sequence is CASNPGGGGYGYTF. This sequence joins TRBV7-2 and TRBJ1-2. The length of the CDR3 is 14 residues. Germline CDR1 is SGHTA and CDR2 is FQGNSA.

The V and J genes are TRBV7-9 and TRBJ2-3; TCRdb's D call, TRBD2, is unchecked because there is no DNA. The CDR3 length is 15 residues. Germline CDR1 is SEHNR and CDR2 is FQNEAQ (reference sequence). CDR3 loop: CASSFPGTPGSTQYF.

This clonotype is deemed medium-sized (0.01 to 0.1%) by its frequency. The CDR3 is CASSLRQGWAKNIQYF. This sequence joins TRBV19 and TRBJ2-4; TCRdb picks TRBD1, but there is no DNA to check that call. CDR1 is LNHDA, CDR2 SQIVND, per germline (reference sequence). The CDR3 extends over 16 amino acids.

This clonotype is classed as medium-sized by frequency. J is TRBJ2-3 and V is TRBV24-1; the D gene TCRdb calls, TRBD2, cannot be checked with no DNA. This CDR3 is 17 amino acids long. Germline V lookup: CDR1 KGHDR, CDR2 SFDVKD. CDR3 in amino acids: CATSDPFSGPSTDTQYF.

The chain carries TRBV9 and TRBJ2-1. This CDR3 contains 15 residues. The germline V gene has CDR1 SGDLS and CDR2 YYNGEE. CDR3 loop: CASSVSGSFYNEQFF.

The chain has TRBV10-3 and TRBJ2-1; TCRdb's assignment of TRBD2 cannot be checked, as there is no DNA. In germline, CDR1 is ENHRY, CDR2 SYGVKD. The CDR3 spans 14 residues. CDR3 region: CAISGLAGTGEQFF.

This clonotype is labeled medium-sized based on frequency. V usage is TRBV27 and J usage is TRBJ2-3; checking the TCRdb D call of TRBD1 is not possible without DNA. Looked up from germline, CDR1 is MNHEY and CDR2 is SMNVEV (reference sequence). CDR3 size: 14 residues. The CDR3 protein is CASSLSRTGDTQYF.

The rearrangement joins TRBV24-1 to TRBJ2-2; TCRdb's D call, TRBD2, is unchecked because there is no DNA. CDR1 and CDR2 from the germline V gene are KGHDR and SFDVKD. This CDR3 is built from 15 residues. The CDR3 is CATRSSGRDTGELFF.

Measured by frequency, this clonotype is medium-sized. The genes are TRBV6-1 and TRBJ1-6. Germline CDR1 MNHNS, CDR2 SASEGT. The CDR3 extends over 13 amino acids. CDR3 protein: CASEWDYNSPLHF.

This chain connects TRBV24-1 to TRBJ2-7. Per germline, CDR1 KGHDR and CDR2 SFDVKD. The CDR3 sequence is 13 residues long. CDR3 loop: CATSDLTRDEQYF.

The rearrangement links TRBV2 to TRBJ1-1; TCRdb reports TRBD1, a call that lacks DNA to check it against. The CDR3 consists of 17 residues. CDR1 is SNHLY, CDR2 FYNNEI, per germline. CDR3: CASSGDRGQTMNTEAFF. The full variable domain, its missing parts supplied by reference TRBV2 and TRBJ1-1, is EPEVTQTPSHQVTQMGQEVILRCVPISNHLYFYWYRQILGQKVEFLVSFYNNEISEKSEIFDDQFSVERPDGSNFTLKIRSTKLEDSAMYFCASSGDRGQTMNTEAFFGQGTRLTVV.

This clonotype shows up as medium-sized by frequency. J is TRBJ2-5 and V is TRBV12-3 or TRBV12-4; TCRdb picks TRBD1, but there is no DNA to check that call. The CDR3 extends over 13 amino acids. The CDR3 loop is CASRPGTPGAQYF.

Its frequency marks this clonotype as medium-sized. The rearrangement uses TRBV19 and TRBJ2-7; TCRdb names TRBD1, which stays unverified in the absence of DNA. The length of the CDR3 is 14 residues. The V gene's germline CDR1 is LNHDA and CDR2 SQIVND (reference sequence). The CDR3 loop is CASSIDGPRYEQYF.